This is a list of T cell receptor beta chains from one sample in a study of response to subunit inactivated influenza vaccine. TCRdb called the RT-PCR reads again in MiXCR, with one record for every CDR3 protein. The sample has 500,000 or so distinct CDR3 sequences; 15% to 20% are singletons. Sequenced material: CD4+ T cells sorted from PBMCs, taken around 2 years after vaccination. The receptors were sampled from a man aged 45 to 70 who received an inactivated influenza vaccine. Each CDR3 is given with its conserved first and last residue. A D gene is named only where the DNA matches it firmly. Size is stated for part of the rows, as once, few or many counts, or as a class when the clone is expanded.

J gene,clone size,D gene,V gene,CDR3 DNA,CDR3 protein
TRBJ2-1,few,NA,TRBV30,TGTGCCTGGAGCCCACAGGACAATGAGCAGTTCTTC,CAWSPQDNEQFF
TRBJ2-7,few,NA,TRBV28,TGTGCCAGTTCGATTAAGGGACAAACCTACGAGCAGTACTTC,CASSIKGQTYEQYF
TRBJ2-1,few,TRBD2,TRBV29-1,TGCAGCGTGGCTCAAGGCGGGAGCTCCTACAATGAGCAGTTCTTC,CSVAQGGSSYNEQFF
TRBJ2-3,NA,NA,TRBV20-1,TGCAGTGCTCGCCAGCCACCCCGGGGAGATACGCAGTATTTT,CSARQPPRGDTQYF
TRBJ1-5,few,NA,TRBV28,TGTGCCAGCAAGGGACCTCCCCGAAAAAATCAGCCCCAGCATTTT,CASKGPPRKNQPQHF
TRBJ2-7,NA,NA,TRBV9,TGTGCCAAACCGGTGGAGACCTACGAGCAGTACTTC,CAKPVETYEQYF
TRBJ2-5,NA,TRBD1,TRBV20-1,TGCAGTGCTAGAGATACGAGGGGGCAGGTGTCCGGGACCCAGTACTTC,CSARDTRGQVSGTQYF
TRBJ2-1,NA,NA,TRBV28,TGTGCCAGCGCCCCAGGCCGTCCGTACAATGAGCAGTTCTTC,CASAPGRPYNEQFF
TRBJ2-1,few,NA,TRBV20-1,TGCAGTGCTAGTCTTCTAGAGTACGGTGAGCAGTTCTTC,CSASLLEYGEQFF
TRBJ1-1,few,NA,TRBV6-1,TGTGCCAGCAGTGAAGTGGGCCGAGAAGCTTTCTTT,CASSEVGREAFF
TRBJ2-4,NA,NA,TRBV29-1,TGCAGCGTTGGACAGGCGGGCACCAAAAACATTCAGTACTTC,CSVGQAGTKNIQYF
TRBJ2-7,few,TRBD1,TRBV5-1,TGCGCCAGCAGCATGACAAGGTGGACAGGGGCCGAGCAGTACTTC,CASSMTRWTGAEQYF
TRBJ1-1,few,NA,TRBV7-2,TGTGCCAGCAGAGTTACATCGAACACTGAAGCTTTCTTT,CASRVTSNTEAFF
TRBJ1-6,NA,TRBD1,TRBV7-2,TGTGCCAGCAGCTTTGACAGGGAAGGTTCACCCCTCCACTTT,CASSFDREGSPLHF
TRBJ2-7,few,NA,TRBV7-9,TGTGCCAGCAGCCCGGCACGAACCTTCTCCTACGAGCAGTACTTC,CASSPARTFSYEQYF
TRBJ1-4,few,TRBD1,TRBV6-1,TGTGCCAGCAGACCTCACGACAGGGGACGGGAAAAACTGTTTTTT,CASRPHDRGREKLFF
TRBJ2-1,few,TRBD2,TRBV5-1,TGCGCCAGCAGCTTGGCCGGGGGAGCGGGAGCGGGCTCCTACAATGAGCAGTTCTTC,CASSLAGGAGAGSYNEQFF
TRBJ1-1,NA,NA,TRBV23-1,TGCGCCAGCAGTCAGATACGAGGACAGTTGAACACTGAAGCTTTCTTT,CASSQIRGQLNTEAFF
TRBJ2-7,few,NA,TRBV20-1,TGCAGTGCAGTAGACTACCCTATCGGGTACTTC,CSAVDYPIGYF
TRBJ1-3,many,NA,TRBV4-2,TGTGCCAGCAGCCTGGATGCCGCCTTGGGATCCACCATATATTTT,CASSLDAALGSTIYF
TRBJ2-1,few,NA,TRBV7-9,TGTGCCAGCAGCTTAGGTGGGACCCACAACAATGAGCAGTTCTTC,CASSLGGTHNNEQFF
TRBJ1-1,NA,TRBD1,TRBV6-5,TGTGCCAGCAGTTCGACAGGGGACCTTCGGGCTTTCTTT,CASSSTGDLRAFF
TRBJ1-4,few,NA,TRBV4-1,TGCGCCAGCAGCCAAGAGGGTGGGCGACCTAATGAAAAACTGTTTTTT,CASSQEGGRPNEKLFF
TRBJ2-1,few,NA,TRBV7-2,TGTGCCAGCAGCTTCCTAGCCCACCAGTTGTACAATGAGCAGTTCTTC,CASSFLAHQLYNEQFF
TRBJ1-4,few,NA,TRBV12-3/TRBV12-4,TGTGCCAGCAGTACGGACAACGTTAATGAAAAACTGTTTTTT,CASSTDNVNEKLFF
TRBJ1-5,few,NA,TRBV6-4,TGTGCCAGCAGCGCGGCGTCTGGACAGCCCCAGCATTTT,CASSAASGQPQHF
TRBJ2-7,NA,TRBD1,TRBV11-1,TGTGCCAGCAGCTCTGGGACAGGGTTGAGAGAGCAGTACTTC,CASSSGTGLREQYF
TRBJ2-7,many,NA,TRBV5-6,TGTGCCAGCAGCTTGGCCTGGGGCACTGAGTTCTACGAGCAGTACTTC,CASSLAWGTEFYEQYF
TRBJ1-1,few,NA,TRBV19,TGTGCCAGTAGTATGTACACTCTGAACACTGAAGCTTTCTTT,CASSMYTLNTEAFF
TRBJ2-3,many,NA,TRBV4-2,TGTGCCAGCAGCCAAGATCTAAGGGGAACAGATACGCAGTATTTT,CASSQDLRGTDTQYF
TRBJ1-2,NA,NA,TRBV6-5,TGTGCCAGCAGTTACTCGACCTCAAGGAATGGCTACACCTTC,CASSYSTSRNGYTF
TRBJ1-1,few,NA,TRBV20-1,TGCAGTGCTAGAGATCCAGGTGAAAGCGCTGAAGCTTTCTTT,CSARDPGESAEAFF
TRBJ2-7,few,NA,TRBV5-1,TGCGCCAGCAGAGCCAGCCAGGATACCTACGAGCAGTACTTC,CASRASQDTYEQYF
TRBJ2-7,few,NA,TRBV12-3/TRBV12-4,TGTGCCAGCAGTCGGACGGTAACCTACGAGCAGTACTTC,CASSRTVTYEQYF
TRBJ2-3,few,NA,TRBV12-3/TRBV12-4,TGTGCCAGCAGTTCAGGGACTTTCGGTGTAAATACGCAGTATTTT,CASSSGTFGVNTQYF
TRBJ2-5,NA,NA,TRBV10-3,TGTGCCATCAGTGTGTCCGACTCCGTGGTGGAGACCCAGTACTTC,CAISVSDSVVETQYF
TRBJ2-7,few,NA,TRBV24-1,TGTGCCACCAGTGATCAGTTTAGCGAGCAGTACTTC,CATSDQFSEQYF
TRBJ2-2,many,NA,TRBV11-2,TGTGCCAGCAGCGTAAGGATCGAGAACACCGGGGAGCTGTTTTTT,CASSVRIENTGELFF
TRBJ2-5,once,TRBD2,TRBV2,TGTGCCAGCAGGGAGCGGGGGACTCAAGAGACCCAGTACTTC,CASRERGTQETQYF
TRBJ2-1,NA,TRBD2,TRBV18,TGTGCCAGCTCACCAGGGACTAGCGTCCACAATGAGCAGTTCTTC,CASSPGTSVHNEQFF
TRBJ1-6,NA,TRBD1,TRBV12-3/TRBV12-4,TGTGCCAGCAGTCCCCGACAGGGAGTGGGCTCACCCCTCCACTTT,CASSPRQGVGSPLHF
TRBJ1-4,NA,TRBD1,TRBV3-1,TGTGCCAGCAGCCAGCGGGACAGGGCGAACGAAAAACTGTTTTTT,CASSQRDRANEKLFF
TRBJ2-2,NA,NA,TRBV4-2,TGTGCCAGCAGCGAACAGCCTCTCGACGGGGAGCTGTTTTTT,CASSEQPLDGELFF
TRBJ2-5,few,NA,TRBV5-1,TGCGCCAGCAGCTTTACGCCTCAAAGCCAAGAGACCCAGTACTTC,CASSFTPQSQETQYF